This record looks at one T cell receptor beta chain sequence and its context. This CDR3 is 16 amino acids long. V was pared by 1 base and J by 0 bases, with 12 bases between. Germline CDR1 and CDR2: SEHNR and FQNEAQ (reference sequence). This sample is part of a study of blood T cell repertoires in COVID-19. Sequenced by immunoSEQ multiplex PCR; TCRdb stores in-frame clones only, minus some. This table has roughly 500,000 clones, roughly 90% appearing once. This rearrangement joins TRBV7-9 to TRBJ1-1, with a tentative D call TRBD1 (5 bases). Input material: PBMCs or T cells enriched from blood (not recorded which). This receptor was obtained from a woman in her forties who had recovered from COVID-19. In DNA form, the CDR3 reads TGTGCCAGCAGCTTAGTCCCAGGGAGGATGAACACTGAAGCTTTCTTT. It is translated as CASSLVPGRMNTEAFF.